This passage covers 27 T cell receptor beta chains from one sample sequenced in a study of T-cell memory formation after mild COVID-19. TCRdb reprocessed the 5' RACE reads with MiXCR, giving one entry per CDR3 protein. The table lists about 350,000 distinct CDR3 sequences, roughly an eighth of them singletons, with approximately 21% in the top ten. The specimen sequenced was PBMCs or a T cell subset sorted from them (not recorded which). The source is a man aged 18 to 29 who had mild COVID-19 (a few samples of this study predate the infection). Cell type and time point are not known.

This clonotype was picked up a small number of times. V gene TRBV7-2 combines with J gene TRBJ1-2; D is perhaps TRBD1 (6 bases). Germline V lookup: CDR1 SGHTA, CDR2 FQGNSA. The CDR3 sequence is 13 residues long. The ends were cut back, 3 bases at V and 7 bases at J, with 12 bases in the middle. This CDR3 reads CASSFGGQAGYTF. The CDR3 DNA follows: TGTGCCAGCAGCTTTGGGGGGCAGGCTGGCTACACCTTC.

The chain links TRBV7-2 to TRBJ2-3; 11 nucleotides line up with TRBD2. The germline CDR1 and CDR2 sequences are SGHTA and FQGNSA. The CDR3 covers 15 residues. Trimming removed 5 bases from V and 5 bases from J; junction bases left unmatched: 6. The CDR3, as DNA: TGTGCCAGCAGCCGAACTAGCGGGGGTGGAGATACGCAGTATTTT. It translates to CASSRTSGGGDTQYF.

The chain carries TRBV11-2 and TRBJ2-2, with 12 bases that match TRBD2. This CDR3 spans 16 amino acids. Trimming at V came to 6 bases and at J to 4 bases, leaving 6 bases not matched to a gene. Germline-derived CDR1 and CDR2 are SGHAT and FQNNGV. In DNA form, the CDR3 reads TGTGCCAGCAGTCCGACTAGCGGGGGAGGCACCGGGGAGCTGTTTTTT. Translation gives CASSPTSGGGTGELFF. The whole variable domain, remainder taken from reference TRBV11-2 and TRBJ2-2, is EAGVAQSPRYKIIEKRQSVAFWCNPISGHATLYWYQQILGQGPKLLIQFQNNGVVDDSQLPKDRFSAERLKGVDSTLKIQPAKLEDSAVYLCASSPTSGGGTGELFFGEGSRLTVL.

The chain is built from TRBV7-3 and TRBJ2-1; TRBD1 or TRBD2 may be the D gene (6 bases each). V lost 4 bases, J lost 0 bases, and 10 bases lay in between. The CDR3 is made up of 15 amino acids. The germline gives CDR1 SGHTA, CDR2 FQGTGA. The CDR3 is CASSSWGASYNEQFF. CDR3 nucleotides: TGTGCCAGCAGCTCCTGGGGGGCCTCCTACAATGAGCAGTTCTTC.

The chain recombines TRBV6-5 with TRBJ1-5; 7 bases align to TRBD1. Germline lookup yields CDR1 MNHEY and CDR2 SVGAGI. The V and J ends lost 6 bases and 0 bases, in that order; junction bases with no gene match: 5. The CDR3 runs to 15 residues. CDR3 sequence (DNA): TGTGCCAGCAGACCCGGACAGGTTAGCAATCAGCCCCAGCATTTT. Protein product: CASRPGQVSNQPQHF.

This clonotype was recorded a few times. The chain carries TRBV7-3 and TRBJ2-3, with D tentatively TRBD1 (6 bases). The V and J ends lost 4 bases and 6 bases respectively, with 17 bases between them. The germline gives CDR1 SGHTA, CDR2 FQGTGA. The CDR3 runs 15 residues. CDR3 DNA sequence: TGTGCCAGCAGCTACAGTCTGGGGGCCGCGGATACGCAGTATTTT. Encoded protein: CASSYSLGAADTQYF.

The chain combines TRBV4-2 with TRBJ1-5; 8 bases align to TRBD1. CDR1 is LGHNA, CDR2 YNFKEQ, per germline. The junction had 13 bases not matched to a gene; V was cut back by 0 bases and J by 6 bases. The CDR3 runs 18 residues. The CDR3 region has the DNA TGTGCCAGCAGCCAAGAGGGGGACAGGTTTATCCCTCGTCAGCCCCAGCATTTT. It codes for CASSQEGDRFIPRQPQHF.

This clonotype was observed a handful of times. The chain couples TRBV5-1 to TRBJ1-2; TRBD1 is a possible D gene (5 bases). The ends were cut back, 4 bases at V and 8 bases at J, with 15 bases in the middle. The CDR3 sequence is 13 residues long. Germline V CDR1 and CDR2: SGHRS, YFSETQ. The CDR3 sequence: CASSINQGDGYTF. The CDR3 bases are TGCGCCAGCAGCATCAACCAGGGTGACGGCTACACCTTC. Full variable domain (remainder filled in from reference TRBV5-1 and TRBJ1-2): KAGVTQTPRYLIKTRGQQVTLSCSPISGHRSVSWYQQTPGQGLQFLFEYFSETQRNKGNFPGRFSGRQFSNSRSEMNVSTLELGDSALYLCASSINQGDGYTFGSGTRLTVV.

There are a few counts of this clonotype. V is TRBV21-1 and J is TRBJ2-1; the D segment call TRBD1 is taken from the table without a DNA check. TRBV21-1 is marked as a pseudogene. The length of the CDR3 is 17 residues. CDR3 in amino acids: CASSKGAGTSYYNEQFF. The CDR3, as DNA: TGTGCCAGCAGCAAGGGCGCCGGGACATCTTACTACAATGAGCAGTTCTTC.

This clonotype was seen many times. V gene TRBV7-2 combines with J gene TRBJ2-5, with D perhaps TRBD2 (5 bases). Germline V gene data show CDR1 as SGHTA and CDR2 as FQGNSA. The CDR3 covers 12 residues. Trimming shortened V by 7 bases and J by 0 bases, and 6 bases separated the two germline ends. The CDR3 coding sequence is TGTGCCAGCACGAGGGACCAAGAGACCCAGTACTTC. Its translation: CASTRDQETQYF.

The table lists this clonotype with a few counts. V and J are TRBV5-1 and TRBJ1-1, with 7 bases lining up with TRBD1. The CDR3 is 15 amino acids. Looked up from germline, CDR1 is SGHRS and CDR2 is YFSETQ. With 0 bases clipped from V and 1 base from J, the junction kept 3 bases outside the gene matches. The chain's CDR3 is CASSLEGARNTEAFF. DNA for the CDR3: TGCGCCAGCAGCTTGGAGGGGGCGCGGAACACTGAAGCTTTCTTT. Drawing the rest from reference TRBV5-1 and TRBJ1-1, the complete variable domain is KAGVTQTPRYLIKTRGQQVTLSCSPISGHRSVSWYQQTPGQGLQFLFEYFSETQRNKGNFPGRFSGRQFSNSRSEMNVSTLELGDSALYLCASSLEGARNTEAFFGQGTRLTVV.

This rearrangement joins TRBV7-2 to TRBJ2-5; weak D call: TRBD1 (6 bases). The CDR3 spans 14 residues. CDR1 is SGHTA and CDR2 is FQGNSA in the germline V gene. V gave up 6 bases and J gave up 5 bases, with 16 bases separating them. CDR3 DNA sequence: TGTGCCAGCAGATCGGGAATTAGGGGGGAGACCCAGTACTTC. Translating it yields CASRSGIRGETQYF.

This clonotype showed up many times. The V call is TRBV5-1, the J call TRBJ2-1; a weak D match, TRBD2 (6 bases). Germline values: CDR1 SGHRS, CDR2 YFSETQ. The V gene lost 2 bases and the J gene lost 2 bases, with 11 bases spanning the gap. The CDR3 covers 15 residues. The CDR3 sequence is CASSFTTGAYNEQFF. In DNA form, the CDR3 reads TGCGCCAGCAGCTTTACAACGGGGGCCTACAATGAGCAGTTCTTC.

This clonotype was recorded a few times. V is TRBV7-2 and J is TRBJ2-5; possibly TRBD2 for D (5 bases). V was shortened by 5 bases and J by 5 bases, with 18 bases between the two germline ends. Germline V gene sequence: CDR1 SGHTA, CDR2 FQGNSA. The CDR3 consists of 15 residues. The CDR3 sequence: CASSTSRRTWETQYF. Here the CDR3 DNA reads TGTGCCAGCAGCACCTCCAGACGGACTTGGGAGACCCAGTACTTC.

This clonotype appeared a few times. The chain recombines TRBV11-1 with TRBJ2-3, with 7 bases aligning to TRBD1. In germline, CDR1 is SGHAT, CDR2 FQDESV (reference sequence). CDR3 length: 15 residues. With 5 bases clipped from V and 1 base from J, the junction kept 6 bases outside the gene matches. CDR3 DNA sequence: TGTGCCAGCAGCCCCAGGGGGTTTGGCACAGATACGCAGTATTTT. Amino acid sequence: CASSPRGFGTDTQYF.

This clonotype was counted many times. This chain joins TRBV13 and TRBJ2-7; D is tentatively TRBD1 or TRBD2 (5 bases each). Per the germline V gene, CDR1 is PRHDT and CDR2 is FYEKMQ (reference sequence). The CDR3 contains 15 residues. The V end lost 6 bases, the J end lost 2 bases, and 17 bases lay between the germline ends. In nucleotides, the CDR3 is TGTGCCAGCAGGCCGGGACCGGGTGAGGCCTACGAGCAGTACTTC. As protein: CASRPGPGEAYEQYF.

The V gene is TRBV5-1, the J gene TRBJ1-2; 10 nucleotides align to TRBD1. This CDR3 is built from 13 residues. V was pared by 4 bases and J by 9 bases, with 6 bases of the junction left unmatched. CDR1 SGHRS and CDR2 YFSETQ come from the germline V gene. The CDR3, as DNA: TGCGCCAGCAGCGAAGGGACAGGGGCCAGCTACACCTTC. Its protein is CASSEGTGASYTF.

This clonotype was seen more than once but under ten times. The rearrangement uses TRBV9 and TRBJ2-1, with TRBD1 matching over 10 bases. This CDR3 is built from 15 residues. Germline CDR1 and CDR2: SGDLS and YYNGEE. The trim removed 3 bases at V and 3 bases at J, leaving 3 bases unmatched. This CDR3 is CASSGGQGVYNEQFF. CDR3 bases: TGTGCCAGCAGCGGCGGACAGGGGGTCTACAATGAGCAGTTCTTC.

The rearrangement uses TRBV30 and TRBJ2-7; D possibly corresponds to TRBD2 (5 bases). The germline gives CDR1 GTSNPN, CDR2 SVGIG (reference sequence). The CDR3 loop spans 13 amino acids. Trimming pared 6 bases from V and 3 bases from J, leaving 15 bases between. Written as DNA, the CDR3 is TGTGCCTGTACGGTAGCCGACTACTACGAGCAGTACTTC. Amino acid sequence: CACTVADYYEQYF.

Here the CDR3 DNA reads TGCGCCAGCAGCGGACTAGGGACAGGCAAGAACACTGAAGCTTTCTTT. Translation gives CASSGLGTGKNTEAFF. V gene TRBV5-1 combines with J gene TRBJ1-1, with 8 positions matching TRBD1. The germline V gene has CDR1 SGHRS and CDR2 YFSETQ. The CDR3 covers 16 residues. Trimming cost V 4 bases and J 1 base; bases outside gene matches: 9.

This clonotype was detected only a few times. The rearrangement uses TRBV6-2 or TRBV6-3 and TRBJ2-7, with D possibly matching TRBD2 (6 bases). Germline CDR1 reads MNHEY; CDR2 reads SVGEGT. The V end lost 0 bases, the J end lost 2 bases, and 11 bases lay between the germline ends. This CDR3 region has 15 residues. The CDR3 loop is CASSYSLGGTYEQYV. DNA for the CDR3: TGTGCCAGCAGTTACTCTCTCGGGGGAACCTACGAGCAGTACGTC.

The rearrangement joins TRBV4-3 to TRBJ1-1; TRBD1 aligns across 10 bases. This CDR3 has 15 residues. J was trimmed by 4 bases and V by 4 bases; bases with no gene match: 6. Germline V gives CDR1 LGHNA, CDR2 YSLEER. CDR3 nucleotide sequence: TGCGCCAGCAGCCCCGGGACAGGGGTCGGCACTGAAGCTTTCTTT. This translates into CASSPGTGVGTEAFF.

This clonotype was counted only a few times. The CDR3 here is CASSPGRPEQYF. The CDR3 coding sequence is TGTGCCAGCTCACCGGGGCGTCCCGAGCAGTACTTC. The gene calls are TRBV18 and TRBJ2-7, with TRBD1 as a possible D gene (5 bases). In germline, CDR1 is KGHSH, CDR2 LQKENI. The CDR3 spans 12 residues. V gave up 3 bases and J gave up 6 bases, with 9 bases separating them.

This clonotype was detected ten times or more. The J gene is TRBJ2-3, the V gene TRBV20-1; the D gene is possibly TRBD1 (5 bases). Germline V gene data show CDR1 as DFQATT and CDR2 as SNEGSKA (reference sequence). CDR3 size: 13 residues. V was clipped by 1 base and J by 4 bases, with 9 bases between them. The CDR3 sequence: CSARVWGADTQYF. CDR3 nucleotides: TGCAGTGCTAGAGTGTGGGGCGCAGATACGCAGTATTTT.

This clonotype was seen a handful of times. The chain couples TRBV6-6 to TRBJ2-7; D remains ambiguous. The germline CDR1 and CDR2 sequences are MNHNY and SVGAGI (reference sequence). The ends were cut back, 6 bases at V and 9 bases at J, with 12 bases in the middle. This CDR3 has 11 residues. The CDR3, as DNA: TGTGCCAGCAGCTCCCCGATTGGGCAGTACTTC. Translating it yields CASSSPIGQYF.

This clonotype showed up just a few times. V usage is TRBV4-1 and J usage is TRBJ1-2, with D perhaps matching TRBD1 (5 bases). The germline gives CDR1 MGHRA, CDR2 YSYEKL. Trimming cost V 2 bases and J 8 bases, with 18 bases left between them. This CDR3 contains 15 residues. In DNA, the CDR3 is TGCGCCAGCAGCCAAAAATGGGGGAGCCCAGGGGGCTACACCTTC. Translated, it gives CASSQKWGSPGGYTF.

The rearrangement joins TRBV6-1 to TRBJ1-2, with D unclear. Germline V CDR1 and CDR2: MNHNS, SASEGT. The CDR3 is 12 amino acids. The V end was cut by 1 base, the J end by 7 bases, with 7 bases between. The CDR3 is CASSEGPLGYTF. The CDR3 bases are TGTGCCAGCAGTGAAGGCCCTCTTGGCTACACCTTC.